This T cell receptor beta chain was observed in a study of T cells in Graves' hyperthyroidism and ophthalmopathy. Overall study findings and caveats: Stable hyperthyroidism was told apart from ophthalmopathy by a model built on 13 V-J features. Blood also showed most of the thyroid clonotypes that were expanded above 0.001.

Notes on this clonotype: Its antigen is not identified.

Orbital computed tomography, thyroid ultrasound, serum thyroxine and TRAb, and clinical symptoms together informed the diagnoses. Source material for PBMCs was around 10 ml fresh peripheral blood. The CDR3 consists of 15 residues. V shed 5 bases and J shed 8 bases, with 18 bases lying between them. Per germline, CDR1 SEHNR and CDR2 FQNEAQ (reference sequence). Authors of the study amplified TCR beta CDR3 regions from RNA transcripts. A first-round RT-PCR of the TCR CDR3 used the HTBI primer set. TCRdb redid the calling of the multiplex PCR reads with MiXCR, one entry per CDR3 protein. The sample includes about 380,000 distinct CDR3 sequences, roughly 15% of them seen just once.

The gene calls are TRBV7-9 and TRBJ1-4; possibly TRBD1 for D (5 bases). The TCR comes from a young woman with Graves' ophthalmopathy. Sequencing was performed on blood. The CDR3 here is CASSPPLTGHEKLFF. CDR3 nucleotides: TGTGCCAGCAGCCCACCACTAACTGGACACGAAAAACTGTTTTTT.